Listed here are 14 T cell receptor beta chains from one sample, sequenced in a study of cytomegalovirus exposure and HLA in healthy donors. The PCR had 60 Vbeta and 13 Jbeta primers. The data were produced by immunoSEQ multiplex PCR, yet TCRdb's version contains in-frame clones alone and is incomplete. The sample includes tens of thousands of clones, about 87% of them seen just once. Sequencing was performed on PBMCs. The receptors come from a boy aged 5-17 years in good health and CMV-seronegative.

Only one count was recorded for this clone. This sequence joins TRBV5-6 and TRBJ1-6; D is possibly TRBD1 (6 bases). CDR1 and CDR2 (germline): SGHDT, YYEEEE. The CDR3 consists of 16 residues. V lost 5 bases and J 4 bases, leaving 16 bases between the germline ends. This chain's CDR3 is CASRKNPGEYNSPLHF. The CDR3 DNA is TGTGCCAGCAGAAAAAACCCAGGGGAATATAATTCACCCCTCCACTTT.

The rearrangement links TRBV11-2 to TRBJ1-2; the match to TRBD1 covers 7 bases. The CDR3 totals 13 residues. Trimming cost V 2 bases and J 5 bases; bases outside gene matches: 2. Per germline, CDR1 SGHAT and CDR2 FQNNGV. For the CDR3, the DNA is TGTGCCAGCAGCTTATCAGGGGGGTATGGCTACACCTTC. Translating it yields CASSLSGGYGYTF.

The chain couples TRBV5-4 to TRBJ1-4, with a weak D call TRBD1 (5 bases). The V end was cut by 0 bases, the J end by 6 bases, with 15 bases between. Looked up from germline, CDR1 is SGHNT and CDR2 is YYREEE (reference sequence). The CDR3 consists of 16 residues. This chain's CDR3 is CASSLGRGRMDEKLFF. The CDR3 region has the DNA TGTGCCAGCAGCTTGGGGAGGGGCCGGATGGATGAAAAACTGTTTTTT.

This rearrangement joins TRBV6-5 to TRBJ2-5; 8 nucleotides agree with TRBD1. The V and J ends lost 6 bases and 5 bases, in that order; junction bases with no gene match: 11. CDR1 MNHEY and CDR2 SVGAGI come from the germline V gene. The CDR3 length is 15 residues. The CDR3, as DNA: TGTGCCAGCAGCCCGACAGGGGTGGCGTGGGAGACCCAGTACTTC. This codes for CASSPTGVAWETQYF.

The genes are TRBV27 and TRBJ2-7; 7 bases map to TRBD1. The CDR3 runs to 13 residues. Germline CDR1 MNHEY, CDR2 SMNVEV (reference sequence). The V segment lost 5 bases and the J segment 5 bases; nucleotides outside the gene matches: 6. DNA of the CDR3: TGTGCCAGCAGTGAGGGACAGAAAGACGAGCAGTACTTC. Translation gives CASSEGQKDEQYF.

This chain uses TRBV4-1 with TRBJ2-1; TRBD2 matches 10 bases. CDR1 and CDR2 from the germline V gene are MGHRA and YSYEKL. Trimming removed 0 bases from V and 7 bases from J; junction bases left unmatched: 6. This CDR3 region has 16 residues. In DNA, the CDR3 is TGCGCCAGCAGCCAAGAGCCTAGCGGGGGAAGTAATGAGCAGTTCTTC. It yields the protein CASSQEPSGGSNEQFF.

This chain links TRBV6-5 with TRBJ2-7, with D perhaps matching TRBD1 (6 bases). The ends were cut back, 7 bases at V and 3 bases at J, with 16 bases in the middle. Germline-derived CDR1 and CDR2 are MNHEY and SVGAGI. The CDR3 runs to 14 residues. The DNA for the CDR3 is TGTGCCAGCAACTCCGGGACACTTGGCTACGAGCAGTACTTC. The encoded protein is CASNSGTLGYEQYF.

The chain has TRBV7-8 and TRBJ2-7; 7 bases are a match to TRBD1. This CDR3 comprises 17 residues. CDR1 and CDR2 from the germline V gene are SGHVS and FQNEAQ. The trim removed 2 bases at V and 0 bases at J, leaving 10 bases unmatched. Written as DNA, the CDR3 is TGTGCCAGCAGCTTACCTTTAAAACAGGGGTACTCCTACGAGCAGTACTTC. Protein product: CASSLPLKQGYSYEQYF.

The chain has TRBV6-1 and TRBJ1-5; no firm D call. The germline V gene encodes CDR1 MNHNS and CDR2 SASEGT. The length of the CDR3 is 15 residues. Trimming removed 3 bases at V and 4 bases at J, with 13 bases between. The CDR3 DNA sequence: TGTGCCAGCAGTGAGGGTTTTAGACAAAATCAGCCCCAGCATTTT. It encodes CASSEGFRQNQPQHF.

This clone was recorded only once. This rearrangement joins TRBV18 to TRBJ1-4, with 8 bases matching TRBD1. The germline V gene encodes CDR1 KGHSH and CDR2 LQKENI. The CDR3 runs 16 residues. V shed 0 bases, J shed 6 bases, and the junction held 6 bases outside the gene matches. CDR3 in amino acids: CASSPPAGGMDEKLFF. DNA of the CDR3: TGTGCCAGCTCACCACCCGCAGGGGGCATGGATGAAAAACTGTTTTTT.

The chain carries TRBV6-5 and TRBJ1-1, with D possibly being TRBD1 (6 bases). CDR3 size: 14 residues. Trimming pared 4 bases from V and 5 bases from J, leaving 14 bases between. Germline V gene sequence: CDR1 MNHEY, CDR2 SVGAGI. CDR3 nucleotides: TGTGCCAGCAGTTCTATAGGGACAAATACTGAAGCTTTCTTT. This translates into CASSSIGTNTEAFF.

The chain combines TRBV7-9 with TRBJ2-3; 7 nucleotides agree with TRBD2. Per germline, CDR1 SEHNR and CDR2 FQNEAQ (reference sequence). This CDR3 spans 15 amino acids. Trimming took 0 bases from V and 4 from J; bases not matched to a gene: 4. The CDR3 is CASSLAGGESDTQYF. The CDR3 DNA reads TGTGCCAGCAGCTTAGCGGGGGGGGAGTCAGATACGCAGTATTTT.

The CDR3 loop is CASSFQPGNGNSPLHF. The DNA for the CDR3 is TGTGCCAGCAGTTTTCAACCAGGGAATGGTAATTCACCCCTCCACTTT. V and J are TRBV28 and TRBJ1-6; a weak D match, TRBD1 (5 bases). Germline values: CDR1 MDHEN, CDR2 SYDVKM. The CDR3 totals 16 residues. Between the trimmed V and J ends, which lost 3 bases and 6 bases, there was a span of 15 bases.

This chain joins TRBV18 and TRBJ1-2; 9 bases are a match to TRBD1. This CDR3 contains 15 residues. CDR1 and CDR2 (germline): KGHSH, LQKENI. V trimming: 4 bases; J trimming: 3 bases; junction bases outside the gene matches: 6. CDR3 DNA sequence: TGTGCCAGCTCACACCCCGGGACAGGGTACTATGGCTACACCTTC. Its protein is CASSHPGTGYYGYTF.